The entry that follows covers one T cell receptor (beta chain) sequence. What it binds is not known. This sample stems from a study of resident and recirculating memory T cells in vitiligo. Overall study: Shave-biopsy epidermis from lesional and nonlesional skin was sequenced alongside PBMCs.

Repertoires were generated with immunoSEQ multiplex PCR, while TCRdb's copy carries only in-frame clones and drops some. The sample lists around 78,000 clones, about 90% occurring once. Study findings and constraints: Sequences differed between biopsy sites and patients, suggesting private specificity.

No patient showed confetti depigmentation, a clinical sign of active disease. Source material: blood. This receptor was taken from a male donor with vitiligo.

In DNA, the CDR3 is TGCGCCAGCAGCCGCCTCGGGACAGGGAACACTGAAGCTTTCTTT. Translation gives CASSRLGTGNTEAFF. The V gene is TRBV4-1, the J gene TRBJ1-1, with TRBD1 identical over 8 bases. The CDR3 covers 15 residues. Looked up from germline, CDR1 is MGHRA and CDR2 is YSYEKL. V trimming: 4 bases; J trimming: 1 base; junction bases outside the gene matches: 5.